The present TCR beta chain was sequenced within a study of blood T cell repertoires in COVID-19. In the study overall: In each case, the material was cDNA or gDNA derived from T cells, B-cell-depleted T cells, or PBMCs.

The method was immunoSEQ multiplex PCR; TCRdb's version includes in-frame clones alone and lacks a portion of them. The sample holds about 100,000 clones, around 92% seen once. Germline V gene lookup returns CDR1 MNHNY and CDR2 SVGAGI (reference sequence). This CDR3 region has 15 residues. V was clipped by 6 bases and J by 5 bases; unmatched bases: 8. The rearrangement joins TRBV6-6 to TRBJ1-1, with 11 bases fitting TRBD1. The sample comprised peripheral blood. This receptor was obtained from a man in his forties or fifties with active COVID-19. The CDR3 sequence: CASRRGQGGDTEAFF. The CDR3, as DNA: TGTGCCAGCAGACGGGGACAGGGGGGGGATACTGAAGCTTTCTTT.